This TCR beta chain was found in a study of blood T cell repertoires in COVID-19. Turning to the study itself: T cells, B-cell-depleted T cells, or PBMCs provided the cDNA or gDNA that served as material.

Trimming removed 0 bases from V and 5 bases from J, with 11 bases in between. Germline assignment: CDR1 SEHNR and CDR2 FQNEAQ (reference sequence). The CDR3 consists of 15 residues. The participants were between roughly 18 and 90 years old and came from about two dozen US areas. Participants had their cohort set by participant-reported clinical history. Per the study methods: Estimates of nucleated cell counts were drawn from the amplification of reference gene primers. Measured with immunoSEQ multiplex PCR; TCRdb has only the in-frame clones, and not every one. V and J calls and clone size come straight from that table; D and trimming were deduced from the DNA. Counted here are about 330,000 clones, about 87% occurring once; the ten biggest clones make up approximately 5.3%.

Sequencing was performed on PBMCs or T cells enriched from blood (not recorded which). The TCR sequence derives from a woman aged 25 to 45 who had recovered from COVID-19. V is TRBV7-9 and J is TRBJ2-1, with D perhaps matching TRBD2 (7 bases). The CDR3 nucleotides are TGTGCCAGCAGCTTAGCCGGGGGGCCCGACAATGAGCAGTTCTTC. The encoded protein is CASSLAGGPDNEQFF.